Shown below are 30 T cell receptor beta chains from a single sample sequenced in a study of cytomegalovirus exposure and HLA in healthy donors. Both 60 Vbeta primers and 13 Jbeta primers went into the PCR. TCRdb keeps only in-frame clones here, not all; method: immunoSEQ multiplex PCR. The profile covers about 200,000 clones, with roughly 74% appearing a single time and roughly an eighth taken by the ten largest. Sequencing input: PBMCs. The receptor source for this set is a woman aged 25 to 39 in good health and CMV-seropositive.

Here the CDR3 reads CASIKTRGRTYEQYF. CDR3 DNA sequence: TGTGCCAGCATCAAGACTAGGGGACGCACCTACGAGCAGTACTTC. The chain carries TRBV2 and TRBJ2-7; the D gene is possibly TRBD2 (6 bases). This CDR3 is built from 15 residues. Germline CDR1 reads SNHLY; CDR2 reads FYNNEI. Trimming pared 7 bases from V and 2 bases from J, leaving 18 bases between.

The chain joins TRBV18 to TRBJ2-7; possible D gene TRBD1, 6 bases. The CDR3 is 15 residues long. V dropped 3 bases and J dropped 2 bases, with 14 bases sitting between them. Germline assignment: CDR1 KGHSH and CDR2 LQKENI. The CDR3 spells CASSPRRTVTYEQYF. In DNA form, the CDR3 reads TGTGCCAGCTCACCGCGCCGGACAGTTACCTACGAGCAGTACTTC.

V and J are TRBV28 and TRBJ1-2; no reliable D call. V was pared by 1 base and J by 3 bases, with 15 bases between. This CDR3 has 16 residues. In germline, CDR1 is MDHEN, CDR2 SYDVKM. In nucleotides, the CDR3 is TGTGCCAGCAGTTTATTTTCACCACAATGGCACTATGGCTACACCTTC. As protein: CASSLFSPQWHYGYTF.

This clone appeared a single time. The chain couples TRBV28 to TRBJ2-7, with TRBD1 matching over 8 bases. Germline trimming cut 3 bases from V and 0 bases from J; bases unmatched to any gene: 7. Germline values: CDR1 MDHEN, CDR2 SYDVKM. The CDR3 runs 16 residues. CDR3 DNA sequence: TGTGCCAGCAGTTTCGATGCAGGGGGCCTCTCCTACGAGCAGTACTTC. Protein sequence: CASSFDAGGLSYEQYF.

The V and J genes are TRBV28 and TRBJ2-5; D unresolved. Trimming took 2 bases from V and 2 from J, leaving 18 bases between them. The germline CDR1 and CDR2 sequences are MDHEN and SYDVKM. The CDR3 has 17 amino acids. For the CDR3, the DNA is TGTGCCAGCAGTTTACCCCCCGTATGGAGCCTTCAAGAGACCCAGTACTTC. It translates to CASSLPPVWSLQETQYF.

The J gene is TRBJ2-1, the V gene TRBV7-8; 7 nucleotides line up with TRBD1. With V trimmed by 5 bases and J by 7 bases, 14 bases remained unmatched. Germline V gene data show CDR1 as SGHVS and CDR2 as FQNEAQ. The length of the CDR3 is 16 residues. The CDR3 loop reads CASSDHRGPARNEQFF. The CDR3 DNA is TGTGCCAGCAGCGATCACAGGGGTCCGGCCAGGAATGAGCAGTTCTTC.

The chain employs TRBV6-6 and TRBJ2-5; TRBD2 matches at 7 bases. The J call is in doubt because the DNA end fits TRBJ2-7 better. In germline, CDR1 is MNHNY, CDR2 SVGAGI (reference sequence). The CDR3 loop spans 15 amino acids. CDR3 protein: CASSYRSREGYEQYF. The CDR3, as DNA: TGTGCCAGCAGTTATCGGTCCAGGGAGGGCTACGAGCAGTACTTC.

This clone was seen a handful of times. This chain links TRBV28 with TRBJ2-5; 7 bases line up with TRBD2. From germline, CDR1 is MDHEN and CDR2 SYDVKM. The CDR3 covers 15 residues. V lost 5 bases and J lost 4; bases outside the gene matches: 10. In DNA form, the CDR3 reads TGTGCCAGCAGTCCCACGACTAGCCTAGGAGAGACCCAGTACTTC. It encodes CASSPTTSLGETQYF.

This chain uses TRBV5-4 with TRBJ2-1; 8 bases are a match to TRBD2. With V trimmed by 3 bases and J by 10 bases, 18 bases remained unmatched. Germline V gene data show CDR1 as SGHNT and CDR2 as YYREEE (reference sequence). The CDR3 runs to 17 residues. CDR3 sequence (DNA): TGTGCCAGCAGCTCTCGGGCTAGCGGGCAATCCCCCGGGGAGCAGTTCTTC. Its protein is CASSSRASGQSPGEQFF. Based on the CDR3 plus reference TRBV5-4 and TRBJ2-1, the full variable domain is ETGVTQSPTHLIKTRGQQVTLRCSSQSGHNTVSWYQQALGQGPQFIFQYYREEENGRGNFPPRFSGLQFPNYSSELNVNALELDDSALYLCASSSRASGQSPGEQFFGPGTRLTVL.

The CDR3 DNA reads as TGTGCCAGCAGTCCTTTAGGACAGGGTGAATTCTACGAGCAGTACTTC. It specifies CASSPLGQGEFYEQYF. V gene TRBV28 combines with J gene TRBJ2-7; TRBD1 matches at 8 bases. V trimming: 5 bases; J trimming: 3 bases; junction bases outside the gene matches: 12. Germline loops: CDR1 MDHEN, CDR2 SYDVKM. This CDR3 spans 16 amino acids.

The genes are TRBV5-6 and TRBJ2-7; the D gene is possibly TRBD2 (6 bases). V was cut by 6 bases and J by 3 bases, with 22 bases left in between. Per the germline V gene, CDR1 is SGHDT and CDR2 is YYEEEE. The length of the CDR3 is 16 residues. The DNA of the CDR3 is TGTGCCAGCACTCAGGCGCGGGGCTGGGTCTACTACGAGCAGTACTTC. Amino acids: CASTQARGWVYYEQYF.

There are a few counts of this clone. V usage is TRBV14 and J usage is TRBJ2-5; 9 nucleotides align to TRBD1. J gave up 3 bases and V 5 bases, and 7 bases lay outside the gene matches. The CDR3 extends over 15 amino acids. Germline CDR1 is SGHDN and CDR2 is FVKESK. CDR3 sequence (DNA): TGTGCCAGCAGCGCCCACCGGGACAGGGAAGAGACCCAGTACTTC. It translates to CASSAHRDREETQYF.

The chain joins TRBV6-1 to TRBJ2-5; D is perhaps TRBD2 (5 bases). CDR1 MNHNS and CDR2 SASEGT come from the germline V gene. The CDR3 covers 15 residues. The V end lost 1 base, the J end lost 4 bases, and 13 bases lay between the germline ends. The DNA of the CDR3 is TGTGCCAGCAGTGAAGGGTCGAGGGCCGGAGAGACCCAGTACTTC. Translation: CASSEGSRAGETQYF.

The V call is TRBV30, the J call TRBJ2-7; possibly TRBD1 for D (6 bases). Germline V lookup: CDR1 GTSNPN, CDR2 SVGIG (reference sequence). The CDR3 loop spans 14 amino acids. V was trimmed by 4 bases and J by 1 base, leaving 14 bases between them. The CDR3 spells CAWTRGTRSYEQYF. The CDR3 DNA follows: TGTGCCTGGACAAGGGGGACACGATCCTACGAGCAGTACTTC.

V is TRBV28 and J is TRBJ2-5; 7 nucleotides line up with TRBD1. The J call may be mistaken, given a closer DNA end match to TRBJ2-7. Germline lookup yields CDR1 MDHEN and CDR2 SYDVKM. There are 15 residues in the CDR3. CDR3 bases: TGTGCCAGCAGCCAGGCCCCGGGACAGACGTACGAGCAGTACTTC. Amino acids: CASSQAPGQTYEQYF.

This clone was seen a handful of times. The rearrangement uses TRBV11-2 and TRBJ2-2; D remains ambiguous. This CDR3 contains 14 residues. Trimming shortened V by 4 bases and J by 0 bases, and 6 bases separated the two germline ends. Germline assignment: CDR1 SGHAT and CDR2 FQNNGV. CDR3 protein: CASSSSANTGELFF. The CDR3 DNA sequence: TGTGCCAGCAGCTCGTCCGCGAACACCGGGGAGCTGTTTTTT.

The CDR3 region is CASRIRKTGSSGNTIYF. CDR3 bases: TGCGCCAGCAGGATTCGAAAGACAGGCTCCTCTGGAAACACCATATATTTT. This rearrangement joins TRBV10-1 to TRBJ1-3; possible D gene TRBD1, 6 bases. V was pared by 6 bases and J by 0 bases, with 18 bases between. The germline V gene has CDR1 WNHNN and CDR2 SYGVQD (reference sequence). This CDR3 is 17 amino acids long.

V and J are TRBV25-1 and TRBJ2-1; 8 bases fit TRBD2. Losses at the gene ends were 5 bases for V and 5 bases for J; bases not matched to a gene: 11. Germline values: CDR1 MGHDK, CDR2 SYGVNS. The CDR3 is 16 residues long. The CDR3, as DNA: TGTGCCAGCAGTTTGTGGTCCGGGGGGGCCAACAATGAGCAGTTCTTC. Its protein product is CASSLWSGGANNEQFF.

There are a few counts of this clone. This chain joins TRBV6-1 and TRBJ2-5; 7 bases line up with TRBD1. Looked up from germline, CDR1 is MNHNS and CDR2 is SASEGT. Germline trimming cut 6 bases from V and 5 bases from J; bases unmatched to any gene: 9. The CDR3 length is 14 residues. The DNA of the CDR3 is TGTGCCAGCAGGGAGACAGGGAATGGGGAGACCCAGTACTTC. Its protein is CASRETGNGETQYF.

This clone occurred once. The gene calls are TRBV7-9 and TRBJ2-2, with D possibly being TRBD1 (6 bases). V lost 5 bases to trimming and J lost 5 bases, with 15 bases between them. The CDR3 is 15 residues long. Germline values: CDR1 SEHNR, CDR2 FQNEAQ (reference sequence). The CDR3 region is CASSLTGLVTGELFF. The DNA for the CDR3 is TGTGCCAGCAGCCTCACAGGGTTGGTGACCGGGGAGCTGTTTTTT. The complete variable domain, with remaining parts taken from reference TRBV7-9 and TRBJ2-2, reads DTGVSQNPRHKITKRGQNVTFRCDPISEHNRLYWYRQTLGQGPEFLTYFQNEAQLEKSRLLSDRFSAERPKGSFSTLEIQRTEQGDSAMYLCASSLTGLVTGELFFGEGSRLTVL.

This clone appeared a few times. The J gene is TRBJ2-7, the V gene TRBV28; D is uncertain. Germline loops: CDR1 MDHEN, CDR2 SYDVKM. The CDR3 sequence is 12 residues long. Trimming left V 4 bases short and J 5 bases short, with 9 bases between. The CDR3 protein is CASSSPQNEQYF. DNA for the CDR3: TGTGCCAGCAGTTCCCCCCAAAACGAGCAGTACTTC. Full variable domain (rest looked up from reference TRBV28 and TRBJ2-7): DVKVTQSSRYLVKRTGEKVFLECVQDMDHENMFWYRQDPGLGLRLIYFSYDVKMKEKGDIPEGYSVSREKKERFSLILESASTNQTSMYLCASSSPQNEQYFGPGTRLTVT.

This rearrangement joins TRBV4-3 to TRBJ2-7; the match to TRBD2 covers 11 bases. The V segment lost 3 bases and the J segment 7 bases; nucleotides outside the gene matches: 11. The CDR3 extends over 16 amino acids. In germline, CDR1 is LGHNA, CDR2 YSLEER. The CDR3 sequence is CASSQVAGGALAEQYF. The CDR3 DNA reads as TGCGCCAGCAGCCAGGTAGCGGGAGGGGCTCTCGCAGAGCAGTACTTC.

The chain links TRBV19 to TRBJ1-5; D is possibly TRBD1 (5 bases). The CDR3 sequence is 17 residues long. In germline, CDR1 is LNHDA, CDR2 SQIVND (reference sequence). With 0 bases removed from V and 4 bases from J, the gap between germline ends came to 16 bases. The CDR3 DNA reads TGTGCCAGTAGTATAGATAATCAGAGGACAAGTAATCAGCCCCAGCATTTT. Its protein is CASSIDNQRTSNQPQHF.

The genes are TRBV6-1 and TRBJ2-5; a possible D gene is TRBD2 (6 bases). This CDR3 is built from 14 residues. Germline V gives CDR1 MNHNS, CDR2 SASEGT. The ends were cut back, 2 bases at V and 4 bases at J, with 11 bases in the middle. The CDR3 nucleotides are TGTGCCAGCAGTGAAAGTTGGAGGGGAGAGACCCAGTACTTC. Protein sequence: CASSESWRGETQYF.

The V gene is TRBV15, the J gene TRBJ1-1, with D perhaps matching TRBD1 (5 bases). The germline gives CDR1 LNHNV, CDR2 YYDKDF (reference sequence). The CDR3 covers 16 residues. Trimming stripped 0 bases from V and 2 bases from J, with 13 bases between. CDR3 in DNA: TGTGCCACCAGCAGAGATGGGTGGGGGGTTAACACTGAAGCTTTCTTT. Residues: CATSRDGWGVNTEAFF. The whole variable domain, remainder taken from reference TRBV15 and TRBJ1-1, is DAMVIQNPRYQVTQFGKPVTLSCSQTLNHNVMYWYQQKSSQAPKLLFHYYDKDFNNEADTPDNFQSRRPNTSFCFLDIRSPGLGDTAMYLCATSRDGWGVNTEAFFGQGTRLTVV.

This chain uses TRBV5-1 with TRBJ1-4, with D tentatively TRBD1 (5 bases). The CDR3 is 15 amino acids. Trimming took 2 bases from V and 3 from J, leaving 11 bases between them. Germline loops: CDR1 SGHRS, CDR2 YFSETQ. The CDR3: CASSLLQGSNEKLFF. The CDR3 nucleotides are TGCGCCAGCAGCTTACTTCAGGGATCTAATGAAAAACTGTTTTTT.

The rearrangement joins TRBV4-3 to TRBJ2-7; no reliable D call. CDR3 length equals 13 residues. V was shortened by 0 bases and J by 4 bases, with 7 bases between the two germline ends. Germline CDR1 and CDR2: LGHNA and YSLEER. The CDR3 DNA follows: TGCGCCAGCAGCCAAGATGGGCGATACGAGCAGTACTTC. Translated, it gives CASSQDGRYEQYF.

The V gene is TRBV6-5, the J gene TRBJ2-7; TRBD2 matches 8 bases. Germline V lookup: CDR1 MNHEY, CDR2 SVGAGI. There are 13 residues in the CDR3. The J segment lost 2 bases and the V segment lost 5 bases, leaving 2 bases of the junction unmatched. CDR3 DNA: TGTGCCAGCAGTAACGGGGGGGCCTACGAGCAGTACTTC. Translating gives CASSNGGAYEQYF.

This clone was recorded once. The genes are TRBV6-6 and TRBJ2-2, with 11 bases matching TRBD1. CDR1 is MNHNY and CDR2 is SVGAGI in the germline V gene (reference sequence). J gave up 2 bases and V 5 bases, and 4 bases lay outside the gene matches. CDR3 size: 16 residues. CDR3 sequence: CASSGQGALNTGELFF. CDR3 nucleotides: TGTGCCAGCAGTGGACAGGGGGCACTCAACACCGGGGAGCTGTTTTTT.

The CDR3 DNA reads TGTGCCAGCAGGCTCCTAGCGGGAGCGTCCTACGAGCAGTACTTC. It specifies CASRLLAGASYEQYF. The chain uses TRBV6-6 and TRBJ2-7; 10 positions agree with TRBD2. The germline V gene has CDR1 MNHNY and CDR2 SVGAGI (reference sequence). V lost 6 bases to trimming and J lost 1 base; unmatched junction nucleotides: 6. The CDR3 covers 15 residues.